Presented here are 29 T cell receptor beta chains from one specimen sequenced in a study of blood T cell repertoires in COVID-19. The protocol was immunoSEQ multiplex PCR, while the TCRdb copy is restricted to in-frame clones and leaves out a portion. Here the sample spans roughly 77,000 clones, 60% to 85% being singletons. Sequenced: peripheral blood. The receptors here all came from a human donor in a cohort sampled during active COVID-19.

This clone was detected only once. V gene TRBV10-2 combines with J gene TRBJ2-3; D is possibly TRBD1 (5 bases). V lost 0 bases, J lost 7 bases, and 8 bases lay in between. The germline V gene has CDR1 WSHSY and CDR2 SAAADI. The CDR3 is 13 residues long. CDR3: CASSESRQHTQYF. Written as DNA, the CDR3 is TGCGCCAGCAGTGAGTCGAGACAGCATACGCAGTATTTT.

This chain connects TRBV7-3 to TRBJ1-5; D ambiguous. In germline, CDR1 is SGHTA, CDR2 FQGTGA. This CDR3 has 13 residues. Trimming removed 3 bases from V and 5 bases from J, with 8 bases in between. In DNA form, the CDR3 reads TGTGCCAGCAGCTTGACACCTTATCAGCCCCAGCATTTT. Its protein is CASSLTPYQPQHF.

The chain joins TRBV7-2 to TRBJ2-7; 8 bases match TRBD2. The germline V gene has CDR1 SGHTA and CDR2 FQGNSA. The CDR3 spans 19 residues. Losses at the gene ends were 2 bases for V and 6 bases for J; bases not matched to a gene: 21. The CDR3 DNA reads TGTGCCAGCAGCTTAAGGGGACTAGAGTTTCGTTCTCAAAGGGGCGAGCAGTACTTC. It specifies CASSLRGLEFRSQRGEQYF.

The chain employs TRBV6-5 and TRBJ2-7; D unclear. Trimming stripped 2 bases from V and 0 bases from J, with 5 bases between. This CDR3 comprises 13 residues. Germline V gene data show CDR1 as MNHEY and CDR2 as SVGAGI. In DNA, the CDR3 is TGTGCCAGCAGTTACAGGAGCTCCTACGAGCAGTACTTC. This sequence encodes CASSYRSSYEQYF.

This clone showed up just a few times. The CDR3 loop is CASSVAGPDNEQFF. CDR3 in DNA: TGCGCCAGCAGCGTAGCGGGGCCAGACAATGAGCAGTTCTTC. The V and J genes are TRBV5-1 and TRBJ2-1; 8 positions match TRBD2. Germline V gives CDR1 SGHRS, CDR2 YFSETQ. The CDR3 is 14 amino acids. The J segment lost 5 bases and the V segment lost 4 bases, leaving 5 bases of the junction unmatched.

This clone was counted between two and nine times. In DNA, the CDR3 is TGTGCCAGTAGTATAAGTCCGGGACACCCGAACACTGAAGCTTTCTTT. It specifies CASSISPGHPNTEAFF. This chain links TRBV19 with TRBJ1-1, with D tentatively TRBD1 (6 bases). The CDR3 totals 16 residues. CDR1 LNHDA and CDR2 SQIVND come from the germline V gene (reference sequence). The V and J ends lost 2 bases and 1 base respectively, with 14 bases between them.

This chain links TRBV7-2 with TRBJ1-2, with 9 bases matching TRBD1. This CDR3 contains 14 residues. The V gene end was trimmed by 3 bases and the J gene end by 4 bases; junction bases not matched to a gene: 3. Germline V CDR1 and CDR2: SGHTA, FQGNSA. CDR3 sequence (DNA): TGTGCCAGCAGCTTTACAGGGGGCGGCTATGGCTACACCTTC. Translation: CASSFTGGGYGYTF.

This chain links TRBV13 with TRBJ1-2, with 9 bases matching TRBD1. The J segment lost 3 bases and the V segment lost 5 bases, leaving 4 bases of the junction unmatched. Germline CDR1 and CDR2: PRHDT and FYEKMQ (reference sequence). CDR3 size: 14 residues. CDR3 DNA sequence: TGTGCCAGCAGCAAAGACAGGGGGTACTATGGCTACACCTTC. Translating it yields CASSKDRGYYGYTF.

This clone occurred once. The chain links TRBV18 to TRBJ2-7, with TRBD2 matching over 9 bases. The CDR3 has 15 residues. V lost 1 base, J lost 3 bases, and 4 bases stayed unmatched. Germline V gene data show CDR1 as KGHSH and CDR2 as LQKENI. This CDR3 reads CASSPQARGGYEQYF. CDR3 DNA: TGTGCCAGCTCACCACAGGCGCGGGGGGGCTACGAGCAGTACTTC.

The rearrangement uses TRBV5-4 and TRBJ1-2; D not resolved. Germline CDR1 and CDR2: SGHNT and YYREEE (reference sequence). V lost 0 bases and J lost 0, with 15 bases in between. The CDR3 sequence is 17 residues long. CDR3 DNA sequence: TGTGCCAGCAGCTTGGGTACAAAACTGGAGACTAACTATGGCTACACCTTC. It yields the protein CASSLGTKLETNYGYTF.

V and J are TRBV5-1 and TRBJ2-1; 9 bases fit TRBD1. Trimming took 0 bases from V and 6 from J; bases not matched to a gene: 4. This CDR3 has 15 amino acids. Germline-derived CDR1 and CDR2 are SGHRS and YFSETQ. CDR3 DNA sequence: TGCGCCAGCAGCTTGGGGACAGGGGTTCCCAATGAGCAGTTCTTC. It translates to CASSLGTGVPNEQFF. Full variable domain (remainder filled in from reference TRBV5-1 and TRBJ2-1): KAGVTQTPRYLIKTRGQQVTLSCSPISGHRSVSWYQQTPGQGLQFLFEYFSETQRNKGNFPGRFSGRQFSNSRSEMNVSTLELGDSALYLCASSLGTGVPNEQFFGPGTRLTVL.

The rearrangement links TRBV9 to TRBJ2-5; 9 bases are shared with TRBD1. Losses at the gene ends were 2 bases for V and 3 bases for J; bases not matched to a gene: 14. Germline V gene sequence: CDR1 SGDLS, CDR2 YYNGEE. The CDR3 consists of 18 residues. CDR3 sequence: CASSVRRGQGSWEETQYF. DNA of the CDR3: TGTGCCAGCAGCGTCCGGAGGGGACAGGGATCTTGGGAAGAGACCCAGTACTTC.

The J gene is TRBJ1-1, the V gene TRBV15; possibly TRBD1 for D (5 bases). CDR1 and CDR2 (germline): LNHNV, YYDKDF (reference sequence). This CDR3 contains 16 residues. V was clipped by 0 bases and J by 3 bases, with 14 bases between them. The CDR3 loop is CATSRDGEGRDTEAFF. The CDR3 nucleotides are TGTGCCACCAGCAGAGATGGCGAGGGGAGGGACACTGAAGCTTTCTTT.

V usage is TRBV5-5 and J usage is TRBJ1-2; 9 positions match TRBD1. The CDR3 spans 13 residues. CDR1 and CDR2 from the germline V gene are SGHKS and YYEKEE (reference sequence). J was trimmed by 8 bases and V by 2 bases; bases with no gene match: 4. CDR3 nucleotides: TGTGCCAGCAGCTTACAGGGGGCTGGGGGCTACACCTTC. It yields the protein CASSLQGAGGYTF.

The gene calls are TRBV5-1 and TRBJ1-2; D gene unclear. Germline CDR1 SGHRS, CDR2 YFSETQ. The ends were cut back, 0 bases at V and 5 bases at J, with 14 bases in the middle. The CDR3 covers 15 residues. CDR3 DNA: TGCGCCAGCAGCTTGGAGCCGGGAGAGTTTTATGGCTACACCTTC. Amino acid sequence: CASSLEPGEFYGYTF.

The rearrangement uses TRBV6-5 and TRBJ2-7; a possible D gene is TRBD1 (6 bases). The CDR3 has 13 residues. Trimming took 4 bases from V and 0 from J, leaving 7 bases between them. Germline V gene lookup returns CDR1 MNHEY and CDR2 SVGAGI. This chain's CDR3 is CASSSDSSYEQYF. The CDR3 DNA is TGTGCCAGCAGTTCGGACAGCTCCTACGAGCAGTACTTC.

This clone was counted between two and nine times. V gene TRBV9 combines with J gene TRBJ2-3; D not certain. Looked up from germline, CDR1 is SGDLS and CDR2 is YYNGEE. This CDR3 has 14 amino acids. The ends were cut back, 0 bases at V and 0 bases at J, with 5 bases in the middle. The CDR3 coding sequence is TGTGCCAGCAGCGTAGACTGGAGCACAGATACGCAGTATTTT. Amino acid sequence: CASSVDWSTDTQYF.

This sequence joins TRBV5-1 and TRBJ1-1, with D maybe TRBD1 (5 bases). V shed 6 bases and J shed 3 bases, with 15 bases lying between them. CDR1 SGHRS and CDR2 YFSETQ come from the germline V gene. The CDR3 length is 14 residues. CDR3 in amino acids: CASIPRSGDTEAFF. In nucleotides, the CDR3 is TGCGCCAGCATCCCCCGGTCGGGGGACACTGAAGCTTTCTTT.

V is TRBV7-2 and J is TRBJ1-1; D not resolved. Germline CDR1 reads SGHTA; CDR2 reads FQGNSA. The CDR3 has 15 amino acids. Deletions cut 4 bases from V and 1 base from J, with 13 bases between. The CDR3 DNA sequence: TGTGCCAGCAGCTCCGGTTGGCGAGGGAACACTGAAGCTTTCTTT. This translates into CASSSGWRGNTEAFF.

The gene calls are TRBV27 and TRBJ2-7; the match to TRBD1 covers 9 bases. The V gene end was trimmed by 9 bases and the J gene end by 5 bases; junction bases not matched to a gene: 11. The CDR3 length is 14 residues. The V gene's germline CDR1 is MNHEY and CDR2 SMNVEV (reference sequence). The CDR3 loop reads CASYHRGLANEQYF. CDR3 DNA sequence: TGTGCCAGTTACCACAGGGGGCTAGCTAACGAGCAGTACTTC.

This chain links TRBV19 with TRBJ1-5; D unresolved. V was trimmed by 1 base and J by 7 bases, leaving 11 bases between them. CDR3 length: 14 amino acids. CDR1 and CDR2 from the germline V gene are LNHDA and SQIVND (reference sequence). The CDR3: CASSIGVQEQPQHF. Here the CDR3 DNA reads TGTGCCAGTAGTATAGGGGTCCAGGAACAGCCCCAGCATTTT.

The rearrangement uses TRBV9 and TRBJ2-3, with 11 bases lining up with TRBD2. This CDR3 is built from 18 residues. Trimming removed 4 bases from V and 3 bases from J; junction bases left unmatched: 13. Germline loops: CDR1 SGDLS, CDR2 YYNGEE. The CDR3 DNA is TGTGCCAGCAGCATAGACCCTAGCGGGGGGATAAGAACAGATACGCAGTATTTT. It specifies CASSIDPSGGIRTDTQYF.

This clone was found once. The V call is TRBV21-1, the J call TRBJ1-2. TRBV21-1 is tagged as a pseudogene. This CDR3 region has 18 residues. The CDR3 spells CASSKAQGRTIDSYGYTF. The CDR3 region has the DNA TGTGCCAGCAGCAAAGCGCAGGGCAGGACTATTGACTCCTATGGCTACACCTTC.

This sequence joins TRBV2 and TRBJ1-6, with TRBD1 matching 7 bases. Germline V gene data show CDR1 as SNHLY and CDR2 as FYNNEI. Trimming cost V 5 bases and J 4 bases; bases outside gene matches: 8. This CDR3 is 16 amino acids long. The CDR3 coding sequence is TGTGCCAGCAGTTCCCGGACAGGCGTTTATAATTCACCCCTCCACTTT. Translating it yields CASSSRTGVYNSPLHF.

The chain uses TRBV9 and TRBJ1-1; tentative D call: TRBD1 (6 bases). The CDR3 contains 16 residues. V was clipped by 4 bases and J by 1 base, with 17 bases between them. CDR1 and CDR2 (germline): SGDLS, YYNGEE. The CDR3 protein is CASSPYVGAGNTEAFF. The CDR3 DNA sequence: TGTGCCAGCAGCCCGTACGTGGGGGCCGGGAACACTGAAGCTTTCTTT.

The chain links TRBV30 to TRBJ1-3, with D maybe TRBD1 (6 bases). The CDR3 is 14 residues long. The germline V gene encodes CDR1 GTSNPN and CDR2 SVGIG (reference sequence). V lost 0 bases and J lost 4, with 10 bases in between. The chain's CDR3 is CAWSVNRAGNTIYF. CDR3 DNA: TGTGCCTGGAGTGTAAACAGGGCAGGAAACACCATATATTTT.

The rearrangement links TRBV7-8 to TRBJ2-7; 7 bases match TRBD2. V lost 4 bases, J lost 0 bases, and 0 bases stayed unmatched. From germline, CDR1 is SGHVS and CDR2 FQNEAQ. The CDR3 contains 13 residues. The CDR3 bases are TGTGCCAGCAGCTGGACTAGCTCCTACGAGCAGTACTTC. This encodes CASSWTSSYEQYF.

The count of this clone is one. The J gene is TRBJ1-2, the V gene TRBV6-1; no firm D call. Germline CDR1 reads MNHNS; CDR2 reads SASEGT. The CDR3 contains 11 residues. V was clipped by 3 bases and J by 4 bases, with 3 bases between them. CDR3 coding DNA: TGTGCCAGCAGTGACCGCTATGGCTACACCTTC. Translating gives CASSDRYGYTF.

This chain connects TRBV5-4 to TRBJ2-5; D call uncertain. The germline CDR1 and CDR2 sequences are SGHNT and YYREEE (reference sequence). The V end was cut by 0 bases, the J end by 4 bases, with 7 bases between. The CDR3 is 13 residues long. The DNA of the CDR3 is TGTGCCAGCAGCTTGGCCGGCGGAGAGACCCAGTACTTC. Protein: CASSLAGGETQYF.